These 6 T cell receptor beta chains were all obtained from the same sample, sequenced in a study of shared clonotypes between healthy human individuals. Only in-frame clones appear in the TCRdb table, and some are missing; sequencing was by immunoSEQ multiplex PCR. The data show millions of clones, roughly 95% seen once. The sequenced sample was naive CD4+ T cells sorted from blood. Subset: CD45RA+ positively selected. These receptors were collected from a man in his late teens or twenties in good health.

The chain has TRBV27 and TRBJ1-1, with D tentatively TRBD1 (5 bases). Germline CDR1 MNHEY, CDR2 SMNVEV (reference sequence). Trimming left V 5 bases short and J 7 bases short, with 8 bases between. The CDR3 length is 11 residues. The CDR3: CASSRGSEAFF. CDR3 coding DNA: TGTGCCAGCAGTCGGGGCAGTGAAGCTTTCTTT.

The CDR3 loop is CASSWAGGASNYGYTF. The CDR3 DNA is TGTGCCAGCAGCTGGGCGGGAGGGGCCTCTAACTATGGCTACACCTTC. The genes are TRBV11-2 and TRBJ1-2, with a weak D call TRBD1 (5 bases). Germline V lookup: CDR1 SGHAT, CDR2 FQNNGV. V was clipped by 4 bases and J by 0 bases, with 15 bases between them. The CDR3 spans 16 residues.

This clone was picked up one time. The rearrangement links TRBV5-1 to TRBJ2-2, with D tentatively TRBD2 (6 bases). The V gene's germline CDR1 is SGHRS and CDR2 YFSETQ. V was clipped by 1 base and J by 6 bases, with 7 bases between them. The CDR3 has 13 amino acids. The CDR3 coding sequence is TGCGCCAGCAGCTTGTGGGGGGCCGGGGAGCTGTTTTTT. It encodes CASSLWGAGELFF.

This chain links TRBV5-1 with TRBJ2-2, with 8 bases matching TRBD2. CDR3 length: 16 amino acids. Germline V gene data show CDR1 as SGHRS and CDR2 as YFSETQ. V lost 0 bases and J lost 3; bases outside the gene matches: 4. For the CDR3, the DNA is TGCGCCAGCAGCTTGGAGCGGGGGCCGGACACCGGGGAGCTGTTTTTT. This gives the protein CASSLERGPDTGELFF.

The chain links TRBV11-2 to TRBJ2-5, with 9 bases lining up with TRBD1. The CDR3 totals 13 residues. Germline CDR1 SGHAT, CDR2 FQNNGV. The ends lost 5 bases at V and 5 bases at J; junction bases unmatched: 3. For the CDR3, the DNA is TGTGCCAGCAGCCCACAGGGGGCGGAGACCCAGTACTTC. It translates to CASSPQGAETQYF.

This clone was seen just once. The chain recombines TRBV27 with TRBJ1-5, with TRBD1 matching over 7 bases. The CDR3 extends over 14 amino acids. V lost 4 bases, J lost 7 bases, and 7 bases stayed unmatched. CDR1 MNHEY and CDR2 SMNVEV come from the germline V gene (reference sequence). CDR3 nucleotides: TGTGCCAGCAGTTCACAGGGGTTGAACCAGCCCCAGCATTTT. It encodes CASSSQGLNQPQHF.